This TCR beta chain was recorded in a study of T-cell memory formation after mild COVID-19. Each CDR3 protein is one row after TCRdb ran MiXCR on the 5' RACE reads. The sample gives 110,000 or so distinct CDR3 sequences, about 20% of which show up once; 40% to 50% is in the top ten. The CDR3 is made up of 13 amino acids. Germline lookup yields CDR1 SEHNR and CDR2 FQNEAQ (reference sequence). V lost 8 bases, J lost 1 base, and 11 bases lay in between. This clonotype was found a few times. The rearrangement uses TRBV7-9 and TRBJ1-2; no reliable D call. Sequencing input: PBMCs or a T cell subset sorted from them (not recorded which). This clonotype was sampled from a man between 18 and 35 years old who had mild COVID-19 (a few samples of this study predate the infection). Cell type and time point are not known. The CDR3 DNA sequence: TGTGCCAGCTTGGGAGCTCTTAACTATGGCTACACCTTC. Protein product: CASLGALNYGYTF.